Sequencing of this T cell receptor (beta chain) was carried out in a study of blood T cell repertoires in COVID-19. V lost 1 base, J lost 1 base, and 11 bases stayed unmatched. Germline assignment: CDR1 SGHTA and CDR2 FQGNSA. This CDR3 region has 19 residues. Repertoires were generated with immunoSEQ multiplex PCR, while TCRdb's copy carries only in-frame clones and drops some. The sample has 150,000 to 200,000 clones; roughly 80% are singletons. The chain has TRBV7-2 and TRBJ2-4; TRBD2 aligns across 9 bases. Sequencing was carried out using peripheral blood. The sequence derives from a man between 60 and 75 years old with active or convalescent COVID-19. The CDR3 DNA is TGTGCCAGCAGCTTAGGTTTAGCGGGAGTGGAGTGGGCCAAAAACATTCAGTACTTC. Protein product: CASSLGLAGVEWAKNIQYF.